Below are 28 T cell receptor beta chains sequenced from a single sample in a study of shared T cell receptors in the human thymus. The table came from immunoSEQ multiplex PCR; TCRdb's copy has only in-frame clones and leaves some out. The data hold roughly 660,000 clones, with around 89% observed a single time. These records were also assigned to another study, of human thymus T cells.

The sample taken for sequencing was thymocytes. The receptor set was obtained from a boy younger than two with a congenital heart defect.

V usage is TRBV4-2 and J usage is TRBJ2-3; D not certain. V was trimmed by 4 bases and J by 2 bases, leaving 13 bases between them. This CDR3 spans 15 amino acids. CDR1 and CDR2 (germline): LGHNA, YNFKEQ. DNA for the CDR3: TGTGCCAGCAGCCCCGAGGTCCCATTCACAGATACGCAGTATTTT. It specifies CASSPEVPFTDTQYF.

The gene calls are TRBV5-4 and TRBJ2-7; 8 bases match TRBD2. Germline V CDR1 and CDR2: SGHNT, YYREEE (reference sequence). This CDR3 has 19 amino acids. Losses at the gene ends were 1 base for V and 4 bases for J; bases not matched to a gene: 19. The chain's CDR3 is CASSLIGTSRTGESYEQYF. The DNA for the CDR3 is TGTGCCAGCAGCTTGATCGGGACTAGTCGGACCGGGGAGAGTTACGAGCAGTACTTC.

CDR3 nucleotides: TGTGCCAGCAGTGAGGGAGGTGAAAAACTGTTTTTT. This translates into CASSEGGEKLFF. The chain recombines TRBV6-1 with TRBJ1-4; D unresolved. The CDR3 is 12 residues long. Germline V gene data show CDR1 as MNHNS and CDR2 as SASEGT. V shed 3 bases and J shed 7 bases, with 6 bases lying between them.

This clone was picked up a small number of times. V usage is TRBV28 and J usage is TRBJ2-7; 10 nucleotides line up with TRBD2. With 7 bases clipped from V and 4 bases from J, the junction kept 10 bases outside the gene matches. Germline V CDR1 and CDR2: MDHEN, SYDVKM. The CDR3 extends over 15 amino acids. This chain's CDR3 is CASTGSGRAAYEQYF. Written as DNA, the CDR3 is TGTGCCAGCACGGGAAGCGGGAGGGCCGCGTACGAGCAGTACTTC. The full variable domain, in which reference TRBV28 and TRBJ2-7 provide the parts outside the CDR3, is DVKVTQSSRYLVKRTGEKVFLECVQDMDHENMFWYRQDPGLGLRLIYFSYDVKMKEKGDIPEGYSVSREKKERFSLILESASTNQTSMYLCASTGSGRAAYEQYFGPGTRLTVT.

V is TRBV27 and J is TRBJ1-4, with 8 nucleotides matching TRBD1. The germline V gene has CDR1 MNHEY and CDR2 SMNVEV (reference sequence). The CDR3 covers 14 residues. The V gene end was trimmed by 5 bases and the J gene end by 6 bases; junction bases not matched to a gene: 5. Here the CDR3 DNA reads TGTGCCAGCAGTCATACAGGGGGGGATGAAAAACTGTTTTTT. Protein: CASSHTGGDEKLFF.

The rearrangement links TRBV9 to TRBJ2-1; TRBD2 aligns across 7 bases. The V gene's germline CDR1 is SGDLS and CDR2 YYNGEE. V shed 0 bases, J shed 7 bases, and the junction held 13 bases outside the gene matches. The CDR3 is made up of 17 amino acids. The CDR3 protein is CASSVAVSGVRGNEQFF. Here the CDR3 DNA reads TGTGCCAGCAGCGTAGCTGTAAGCGGGGTCCGTGGGAATGAGCAGTTCTTC.

The rearrangement uses TRBV9 and TRBJ1-2, with D possibly being TRBD1 (5 bases). This CDR3 region has 16 residues. CDR1 and CDR2 (germline): SGDLS, YYNGEE. Trimming cost V 0 bases and J 4 bases, with 16 bases left between them. The DNA for the CDR3 is TGTGCCAGCAGCGTAGCTCGGGACGTGGGGGGCTATGGCTACACCTTC. Residues: CASSVARDVGGYGYTF.

V usage is TRBV11-2 and J usage is TRBJ1-2, with a possible D match to TRBD1 (6 bases). With 5 bases removed from V and 2 bases from J, the gap between germline ends came to 12 bases. The CDR3 has 14 amino acids. Germline lookup yields CDR1 SGHAT and CDR2 FQNNGV. For the CDR3, the DNA is TGTGCCAGCAGCCCAACGGACAGCAACTATGGCTACACCTTC. It yields the protein CASSPTDSNYGYTF. The full variable domain, completed using reference TRBV11-2 and TRBJ1-2, is EAGVAQSPRYKIIEKRQSVAFWCNPISGHATLYWYQQILGQGPKLLIQFQNNGVVDDSQLPKDRFSAERLKGVDSTLKIQPAKLEDSAVYLCASSPTDSNYGYTFGSGTRLTVV.

The sample holds a few counts of this clone. The chain recombines TRBV15 with TRBJ2-7, with unresolved D. The germline V and J ends were trimmed by 1 base and 5 bases, with 15 bases remaining between them. Germline V gene sequence: CDR1 LNHNV, CDR2 YYDKDF (reference sequence). There are 15 residues in the CDR3. The CDR3, as DNA: TGTGCCACCAGCAGAGTTCACGAAAGCCCTGACGAGCAGTACTTC. Encoded protein: CATSRVHESPDEQYF.

J is TRBJ1-2 and V is TRBV7-2, with D possibly being TRBD1 (5 bases). Germline CDR1 SGHTA, CDR2 FQGNSA. V was shortened by 2 bases and J by 0 bases, with 13 bases between the two germline ends. The CDR3 is 16 residues long. The CDR3 nucleotides are TGTGCCAGCAGCTTAAGGTCCGGGGACTCTAACTATGGCTACACCTTC. Translating gives CASSLRSGDSNYGYTF.

The chain carries TRBV19 and TRBJ2-3; 15 bases fit TRBD2. The CDR3 covers 18 residues. V was pared by 5 bases and J by 2 bases, with 8 bases of the junction left unmatched. Germline V lookup: CDR1 LNHDA, CDR2 SQIVND (reference sequence). In DNA, the CDR3 is TGTGCCAGTAGTCCCAGGACTAGCGGGAGGGGTCCCACAGATACGCAGTATTTT. Protein sequence: CASSPRTSGRGPTDTQYF.

The chain recombines TRBV19 with TRBJ1-2; D unresolved. The CDR3 totals 14 residues. V lost 6 bases and J 0 bases, leaving 11 bases between the germline ends. The germline V gene has CDR1 LNHDA and CDR2 SQIVND (reference sequence). In DNA, the CDR3 is TGTGCCAGTAGCCCCCCCCGGGCTAACTATGGCTACACCTTC. It codes for CASSPPRANYGYTF.

The chain recombines TRBV25-1 with TRBJ1-3; 8 bases are a match to TRBD1. Looked up from germline, CDR1 is MGHDK and CDR2 is SYGVNS. The CDR3 runs to 15 residues. V was clipped by 6 bases and J by 2 bases; unmatched bases: 6. DNA of the CDR3: TGTGCCAGCAGCCACACGACAGGGGCTGGAAACACCATATATTTT. This translates into CASSHTTGAGNTIYF.

The chain joins TRBV28 to TRBJ1-4; 7 positions agree with TRBD1. The CDR3 totals 20 residues. V dropped 5 bases and J dropped 0; count of bases not matched to a gene: 18. CDR1 and CDR2 (germline): MDHEN, SYDVKM. The CDR3 sequence is CASSMLLLGTVQATNEKLFF. The CDR3 nucleotides are TGTGCCAGCAGTATGCTCCTCTTGGGGACAGTGCAAGCAACTAATGAAAAACTGTTTTTT.

The gene calls are TRBV4-3 and TRBJ2-1, with TRBD2 matching 11 bases. The V gene's germline CDR1 is LGHNA and CDR2 YSLEER. The CDR3 contains 20 residues. V shed 1 base and J 7 bases; nucleotides not matched to a gene: 18. CDR3: CASSQGLVLGLAALRNEQFF. As DNA, the CDR3 is TGCGCCAGCAGCCAAGGTCTGGTTTTGGGACTAGCGGCCCTCAGGAATGAGCAGTTCTTC.

The gene calls are TRBV10-1 and TRBJ2-7; 11 nucleotides match TRBD1. Looked up from germline, CDR1 is WNHNN and CDR2 is SYGVQD (reference sequence). The length of the CDR3 is 17 residues. V was pared by 2 bases and J by 3 bases, with 9 bases of the junction left unmatched. Written as DNA, the CDR3 is TGCGCCAGCAGTGAGGAGTTTAGGACAGGGGGCCACTACGAGCAGTACTTC. This codes for CASSEEFRTGGHYEQYF.

CDR3 in DNA: TGTGCCAGCAGTATCCGGGACAGGGGATACTATGGCTACACCTTC. Its protein is CASSIRDRGYYGYTF. The V gene is TRBV6-1, the J gene TRBJ1-2, with TRBD1 identical over 10 bases. The germline V gene encodes CDR1 MNHNS and CDR2 SASEGT. This CDR3 region has 15 residues. V dropped 5 bases and J dropped 3; count of bases not matched to a gene: 6.

This clone was picked up a small number of times. J is TRBJ2-5 and V is TRBV5-1; 7 bases fit TRBD1. The CDR3 spans 17 residues. The germline gives CDR1 SGHRS, CDR2 YFSETQ. V lost 0 bases to trimming and J lost 0 bases; unmatched junction nucleotides: 8. The CDR3 spells CASSLAHLGTDQETQYF. CDR3 DNA: TGCGCCAGCAGCTTGGCCCATCTGGGGACAGACCAAGAGACCCAGTACTTC.

The V call is TRBV6-1, the J call TRBJ1-5; weak D call: TRBD1 (6 bases). The CDR3 totals 15 residues. Germline loops: CDR1 MNHNS, CDR2 SASEGT. Deletions cut 6 bases from V and 0 bases from J, with 12 bases between. As DNA, the CDR3 is TGTGCCAGCAGACGAGACAGGTTTAGCAATCAGCCCCAGCATTTT. Protein: CASRRDRFSNQPQHF.

The genes are TRBV30 and TRBJ1-2; D call uncertain. The CDR3 loop spans 16 amino acids. CDR1 and CDR2 (germline): GTSNPN, SVGIG (reference sequence). Trimming stripped 0 bases from V and 4 bases from J, with 18 bases between. DNA of the CDR3: TGTGCCTGGAGTGTACCTTCCGCGGAGGAATCCTATGGCTACACCTTC. The encoded protein is CAWSVPSAEESYGYTF.

On this clone itself: Other DNA sequences in the same sample also yield this CDR3. The V call is TRBV4-1, the J call TRBJ1-2, with D possibly matching TRBD1 (6 bases). This CDR3 is 13 amino acids long. Germline assignment: CDR1 MGHRA and CDR2 YSYEKL. V lost 3 bases to trimming and J lost 3 bases, with 8 bases between them. CDR3 in DNA: TGCGCCAGCAGCCAGGGGGCGTACTATGGCTACACCTTC. Translated: CASSQGAYYGYTF.

This chain connects TRBV5-4 to TRBJ1-6; tentatively, D is TRBD1 (5 bases). V was cut by 5 bases and J by 9 bases, with 21 bases left in between. Germline V lookup: CDR1 SGHNT, CDR2 YYREEE (reference sequence). The CDR3 loop spans 16 amino acids. The DNA for the CDR3 is TGTGCCAGCAGGCCTTCAGGGTCGTTAGAGGTTTCACCCCTCCACTTT. Amino acid sequence: CASRPSGSLEVSPLHF.

In this sample, this clone turned up a few times. The V gene is TRBV6-6, the J gene TRBJ2-3; 11 nucleotides line up with TRBD2. The V gene end was trimmed by 2 bases and the J gene end by 6 bases; junction bases not matched to a gene: 7. The germline V gene encodes CDR1 MNHNY and CDR2 SVGAGI (reference sequence). The CDR3 covers 16 residues. The CDR3 DNA is TGTGCCAGCAGTTACGCGGCGACTAGCGGGAAGGATACGCAGTATTTT. It translates to CASSYAATSGKDTQYF.

CDR3 bases: TGTGCCAGCAGCTTCCGGATTACAGGGGCTAATGAAAAACTGTTTTTT. Residues: CASSFRITGANEKLFF. J is TRBJ1-4 and V is TRBV5-4; 7 positions agree with TRBD1. CDR1 SGHNT and CDR2 YYREEE come from the germline V gene (reference sequence). The CDR3 extends over 16 amino acids. V lost 2 bases and J lost 3; bases outside the gene matches: 7.

The chain uses TRBV12-5 and TRBJ2-1; 9 bases map to TRBD2. This CDR3 region has 17 residues. Germline CDR1 is LGHNT and CDR2 is FRNRAP. The V gene end was trimmed by 2 bases and the J gene end by 0 bases; junction bases not matched to a gene: 5. CDR3 sequence: CASGLRLAGFSYNEQFF. CDR3 sequence (DNA): TGTGCTAGTGGTTTGAGGCTAGCGGGGTTCTCCTACAATGAGCAGTTCTTC.

This clone occurred a few times. The chain couples TRBV15 to TRBJ1-2, with 7 nucleotides matching TRBD1. Germline values: CDR1 LNHNV, CDR2 YYDKDF (reference sequence). With 5 bases clipped from V and 12 bases from J, the junction kept 27 bases outside the gene matches. This CDR3 has 18 amino acids. CDR3 DNA: TGTGCCACCAGCGGTAGACCCAATACGGGGACAGTCCAGTGGGGGGACACCTTC. The encoded protein is CATSGRPNTGTVQWGDTF.

This chain joins TRBV29-1 and TRBJ2-3, with TRBD2 matching 7 bases. The CDR3 length is 15 residues. The V gene end was trimmed by 6 bases and the J gene end by 1 base; junction bases not matched to a gene: 10. Germline V CDR1 and CDR2: SQVTM, ANQGSEA. The CDR3 bases are TGCAGCGTGAAGGGCGGGAGCGGGGGCACAGATACGCAGTATTTT. Its protein product is CSVKGGSGGTDTQYF.

The chain combines TRBV5-6 with TRBJ2-5; TRBD1 agrees at 10 bases. The CDR3 length is 14 residues. V gave up 3 bases and J gave up 4 bases; unmatched junction bases: 3. The germline V gene has CDR1 SGHDT and CDR2 YYEEEE. The CDR3: CASSWTGGPETQYF. CDR3 coding DNA: TGTGCCAGCAGCTGGACAGGGGGGCCAGAGACCCAGTACTTC.